The 10 T cell receptor beta chains presented below share a single source sample, sequenced in a study of a mutant IDH1 vaccine in newly diagnosed glioma. The repertoire was sequenced with immunoSEQ multiplex PCR; TCRdb's copy has only in-frame clones and lacks some. Here the sample spans under 65,000 clones, 80% to 90% being singletons. The time point: baseline, week 1 (first vaccination visit). Specified treatment: pre-vaccination baseline after standard-of-care therapy. Sequenced here: PBMCs, sampled from a glioma patient treated with radiotherapy, temozolomide or both. These receptor sequences come from a man between 18 and 35 years old with glioma.

The V call is TRBV4-1, the J call TRBJ2-7, with D possibly being TRBD2 (6 bases). This CDR3 region has 14 residues. Trimming cost V 2 bases and J 2 bases, with 10 bases left between them. Per the germline V gene, CDR1 is MGHRA and CDR2 is YSYEKL. The CDR3 region is CASSQLSGTYEQYF. The CDR3 DNA sequence: TGCGCCAGCAGCCAACTTAGCGGCACCTACGAGCAGTACTTC.

The chain joins TRBV19 to TRBJ2-7; either TRBD1 or TRBD2 may fit D (6 bases each). The CDR3 runs to 14 residues. The germline V and J ends were trimmed by 7 bases and 1 base, with 14 bases remaining between them. Germline assignment: CDR1 LNHDA and CDR2 SQIVND (reference sequence). CDR3 sequence reads: CASTAGHGSYEQYF. The CDR3 DNA sequence: TGTGCCAGTACGGCGGGACACGGGTCCTACGAGCAGTACTTC.

The chain has TRBV30 and TRBJ1-5; D not resolved. The CDR3 has 15 amino acids. Germline CDR1 reads GTSNPN; CDR2 reads SVGIG (reference sequence). V lost 1 base to trimming and J lost 0 bases, with 10 bases between them. CDR3 sequence: CAWSGSTYSNQPQHF. The CDR3 region has the DNA TGTGCCTGGAGTGGATCTACTTATAGCAATCAGCCCCAGCATTTT.

This chain uses TRBV4-2 with TRBJ2-7; 9 bases fit TRBD2. With V trimmed by 4 bases and J by 1 base, 8 bases remained unmatched. The CDR3 has 16 amino acids. Per germline, CDR1 LGHNA and CDR2 YNFKEQ. CDR3 in amino acids: CASSRTTSGISYEQYF. The CDR3 DNA reads TGTGCCAGCAGCCGGACGACTAGCGGAATTTCCTACGAGCAGTACTTC.

The V gene is TRBV27, the J gene TRBJ1-5, with a tentative D call TRBD1 (6 bases). Trimming left V 5 bases short and J 8 bases short, with 16 bases between. Germline CDR1 is MNHEY and CDR2 is SMNVEV (reference sequence). This CDR3 has 14 residues. The CDR3 spells CASSRTGPEKPQHF. Written as DNA, the CDR3 is TGTGCCAGCAGTAGAACAGGGCCTGAAAAGCCCCAGCATTTT.

V usage is TRBV5-1 and J usage is TRBJ2-7; either TRBD1 or TRBD2 may fit D (5 bases each). Trimming took off 0 bases at V and 6 bases at J, with 19 bases between the two ends. This CDR3 has 16 residues. Germline CDR1 is SGHRS and CDR2 is YFSETQ. The CDR3 nucleotides read TGCGCCAGCAGCTTGGCCGCAGGGTCGGGAAGGGTCGAGCAGTACTTC. It yields the protein CASSLAAGSGRVEQYF.

CDR3 protein: CASSFGGAVYEQYF. The CDR3 DNA reads TGTGCCAGCAGCTTCGGAGGGGCGGTCTACGAGCAGTACTTC. This chain connects TRBV7-9 to TRBJ2-7; weak D call: TRBD2 (6 bases). V lost 3 bases to trimming and J lost 3 bases, with 12 bases between them. Germline CDR1 reads SEHNR; CDR2 reads FQNEAQ (reference sequence). The CDR3 is 14 residues long.

The chain links TRBV13 to TRBJ2-5, with D tentatively TRBD2 (6 bases). Trimming pared 1 base from V and 5 bases from J, leaving 11 bases between. Germline V gene data show CDR1 as PRHDT and CDR2 as FYEKMQ (reference sequence). CDR3 length: 14 amino acids. In DNA, the CDR3 is TGTGCCAGCAGCTTAGCGGGAGTATACGAGACCCAGTACTTC. Translating it yields CASSLAGVYETQYF. Variable domain in full (rest from reference TRBV13 and TRBJ2-5): AAGVIQSPRHLIKEKRETATLKCYPIPRHDTVYWYQQGPGQDPQFLISFYEKMQSDKGSIPDRFSAQQFSDYHSELNMSSLELGDSALYFCASSLAGVYETQYFGPGTRLLVL.

J is TRBJ2-2 and V is TRBV7-6, with unresolved D. V was pared by 1 base and J by 5 bases, with 5 bases between. This CDR3 spans 13 amino acids. CDR1 is SGHVS, CDR2 FNYEAQ, per germline. CDR3 DNA sequence: TGTGCCAGCAGCTTAGGAGGTACCGGGGAGCTGTTTTTT. Residues: CASSLGGTGELFF.

J is TRBJ2-1 and V is TRBV6-6, with 8 bases lining up with TRBD1. With V trimmed by 5 bases and J by 14 bases, 8 bases remained unmatched. There are 12 residues in the CDR3. Germline lookup yields CDR1 MNHNY and CDR2 SVGAGI (reference sequence). The CDR3 DNA sequence: TGTGCCAGCAGTCCAGACAGGGGCATTGAGTTCTTC. It codes for CASSPDRGIEFF.